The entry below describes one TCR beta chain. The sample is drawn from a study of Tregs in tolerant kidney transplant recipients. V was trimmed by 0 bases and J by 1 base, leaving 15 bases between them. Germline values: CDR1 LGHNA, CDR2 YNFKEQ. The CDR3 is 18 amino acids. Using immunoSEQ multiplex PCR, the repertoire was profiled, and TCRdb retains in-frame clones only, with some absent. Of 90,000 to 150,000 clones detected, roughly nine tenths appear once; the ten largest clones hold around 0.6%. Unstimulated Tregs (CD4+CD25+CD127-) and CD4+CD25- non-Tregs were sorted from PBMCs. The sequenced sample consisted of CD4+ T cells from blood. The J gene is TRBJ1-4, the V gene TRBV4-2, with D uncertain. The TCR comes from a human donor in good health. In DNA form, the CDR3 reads TGTGCCAGCAGCCAAGATAGGGCCGGAGGGCTAACTAATGAAAAACTGTTTTTT. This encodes CASSQDRAGGLTNEKLFF.